This entry lists 3 T cell receptor beta chains sequenced from one sample in a study of blood T cell repertoires in COVID-19 (dated by TCRdb to the early 2020s). Libraries came from the immunoSEQ multiplex PCR assay. Drawn from immuneACCESS, this table holds only the in-frame rearrangements with V and J called that TCRdb kept. Clones are partly lost; checked studies trace under half to an unresolved V gene and leave the rest unexplained. A total of thousands of clones appear in this sample, roughly 90% of them only once. Roughly 18% of the sample rests with the top ten. The source material was peripheral blood. These receptors were taken from a human donor in a cohort sampled during active COVID-19.

By sample fraction, this clone is large. The gene calls are TRBV18 and TRBJ1-1, with 9 bases that match TRBD1. V shed 3 bases and J 5 bases; nucleotides not matched to a gene: 7. Germline V gene lookup returns CDR1 KGHSH and CDR2 LQKENI. The length of the CDR3 is 15 residues. CDR3 nucleotides: TGTGCCAGCTCACCCCCGGACAGGGGCAAAACTGAAGCTTTCTTT. It is translated as CASSPPDRGKTEAFF.

The chain has TRBV3-1 (or the pseudogene TRBV3-2) and TRBJ2-7; 10 nucleotides line up with TRBD2. V trimming: 3 bases; J trimming: 0 bases; junction bases outside the gene matches: 5. Germline V gene data show CDR1 as LGHDT and CDR2 as YNNKEL (reference sequence). The CDR3 is 16 residues long. Written as DNA, the CDR3 is TGTGCCAGCAGCCACTTAGCGGGGGGACCCTCCTACGAGCAGTACTTC. This encodes CASSHLAGGPSYEQYF.

DNA for the CDR3: TGTGCCAGCAGTGAAAGAACAGGGGGGACTGAAGCTTTCTTT. This sequence encodes CASSERTGGTEAFF. V and J are TRBV2 and TRBJ1-1; 8 bases line up with TRBD1. Germline assignment: CDR1 SNHLY and CDR2 FYNNEI. The CDR3 runs 14 residues. With 2 bases clipped from V and 5 bases from J, the junction kept 4 bases outside the gene matches.